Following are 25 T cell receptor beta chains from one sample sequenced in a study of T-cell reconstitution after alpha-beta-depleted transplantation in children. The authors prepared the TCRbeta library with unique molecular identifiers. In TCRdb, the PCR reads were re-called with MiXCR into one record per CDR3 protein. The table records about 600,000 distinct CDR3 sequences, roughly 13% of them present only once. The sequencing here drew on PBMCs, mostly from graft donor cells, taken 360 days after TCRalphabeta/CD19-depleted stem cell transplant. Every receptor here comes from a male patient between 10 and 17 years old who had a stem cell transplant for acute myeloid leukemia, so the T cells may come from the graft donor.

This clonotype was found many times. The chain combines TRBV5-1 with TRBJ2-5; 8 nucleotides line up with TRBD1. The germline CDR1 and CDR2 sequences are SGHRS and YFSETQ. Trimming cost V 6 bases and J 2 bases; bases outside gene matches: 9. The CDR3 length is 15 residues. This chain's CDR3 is CASIQQGGRQETQYF. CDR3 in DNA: TGCGCCAGCATCCAACAGGGGGGCCGACAAGAGACCCAGTACTTC. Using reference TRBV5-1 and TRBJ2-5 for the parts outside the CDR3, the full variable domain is KAGVTQTPRYLIKTRGQQVTLSCSPISGHRSVSWYQQTPGQGLQFLFEYFSETQRNKGNFPGRFSGRQFSNSRSEMNVSTLELGDSALYLCASIQQGGRQETQYFGPGTRLLVL.

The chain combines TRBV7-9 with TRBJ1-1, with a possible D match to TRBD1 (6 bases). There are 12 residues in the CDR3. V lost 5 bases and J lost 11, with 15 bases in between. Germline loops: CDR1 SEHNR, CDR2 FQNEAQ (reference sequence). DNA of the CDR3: TGTGCCAGCAGCCAGGGGCAAGGTCGGGCTTTCTTT. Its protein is CASSQGQGRAFF. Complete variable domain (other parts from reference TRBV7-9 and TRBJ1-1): DTGVSQNPRHKITKRGQNVTFRCDPISEHNRLYWYRQTLGQGPEFLTYFQNEAQLEKSRLLSDRFSAERPKGSFSTLEIQRTEQGDSAMYLCASSQGQGRAFFGQGTRLTVV.

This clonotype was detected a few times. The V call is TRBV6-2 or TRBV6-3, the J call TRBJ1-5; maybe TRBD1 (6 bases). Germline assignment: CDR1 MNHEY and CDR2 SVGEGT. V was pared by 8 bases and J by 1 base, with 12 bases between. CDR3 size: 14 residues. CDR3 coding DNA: TGTGCCAGCCAGTTCGACAGGAGCAATCAGCCCCAGCATTTT. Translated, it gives CASQFDRSNQPQHF.

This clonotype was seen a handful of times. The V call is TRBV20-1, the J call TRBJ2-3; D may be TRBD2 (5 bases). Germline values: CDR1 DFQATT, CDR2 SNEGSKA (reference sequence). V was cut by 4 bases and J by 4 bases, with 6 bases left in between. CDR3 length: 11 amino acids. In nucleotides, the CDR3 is TGCAGTGCTAAACTAGCAGATACGCAGTATTTT. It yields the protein CSAKLADTQYF.

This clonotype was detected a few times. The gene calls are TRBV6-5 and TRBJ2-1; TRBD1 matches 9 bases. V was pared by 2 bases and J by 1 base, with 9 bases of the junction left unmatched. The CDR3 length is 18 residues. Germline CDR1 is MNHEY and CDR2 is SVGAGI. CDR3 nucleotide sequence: TGTGCCAGCAGTTACGGGACAGGGTATAGAAAGTCCTACAATGAGCAGTTCTTC. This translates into CASSYGTGYRKSYNEQFF.

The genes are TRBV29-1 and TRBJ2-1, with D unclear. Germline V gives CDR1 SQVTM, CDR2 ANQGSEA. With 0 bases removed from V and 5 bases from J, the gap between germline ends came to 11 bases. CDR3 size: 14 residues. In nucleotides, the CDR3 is TGCAGCGTTGAAGATTGGCGCCTAAACAATGAGCAGTTCTTC. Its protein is CSVEDWRLNNEQFF.

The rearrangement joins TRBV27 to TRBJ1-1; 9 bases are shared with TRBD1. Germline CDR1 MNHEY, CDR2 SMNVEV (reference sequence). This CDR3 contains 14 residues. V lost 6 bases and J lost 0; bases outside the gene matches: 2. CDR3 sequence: CASRRTGVNTEAFF. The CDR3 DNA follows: TGTGCCAGCAGGAGGACAGGGGTGAACACTGAAGCTTTCTTT.

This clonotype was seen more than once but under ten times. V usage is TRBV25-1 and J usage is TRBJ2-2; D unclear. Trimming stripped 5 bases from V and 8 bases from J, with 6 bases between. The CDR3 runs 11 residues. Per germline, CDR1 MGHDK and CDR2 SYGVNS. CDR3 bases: TGTGCCAGCAGTAGCTGGGGGGAGCTGTTTTTT. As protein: CASSSWGELFF.

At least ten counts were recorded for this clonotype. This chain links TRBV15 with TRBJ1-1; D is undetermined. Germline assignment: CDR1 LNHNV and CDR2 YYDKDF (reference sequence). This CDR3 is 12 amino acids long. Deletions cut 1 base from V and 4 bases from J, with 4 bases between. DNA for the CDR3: TGTGCCACCAGCAGAGGGGGCACTGAAGCTTTCTTT. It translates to CATSRGGTEAFF.

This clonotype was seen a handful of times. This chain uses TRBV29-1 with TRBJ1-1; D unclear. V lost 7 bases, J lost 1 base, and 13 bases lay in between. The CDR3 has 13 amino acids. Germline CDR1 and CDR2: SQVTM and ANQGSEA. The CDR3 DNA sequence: TGCAGCGCCGTGACGGAAGCGAACACTGAAGCTTTCTTT. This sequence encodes CSAVTEANTEAFF.

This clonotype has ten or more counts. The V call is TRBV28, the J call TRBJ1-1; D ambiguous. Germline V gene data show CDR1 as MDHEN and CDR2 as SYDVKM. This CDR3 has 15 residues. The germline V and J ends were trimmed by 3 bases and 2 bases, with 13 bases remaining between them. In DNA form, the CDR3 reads TGTGCCAGCAGTTTCAGACTGGGCAAAAACACTGAAGCTTTCTTT. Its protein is CASSFRLGKNTEAFF.

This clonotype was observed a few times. CDR3: CASSLLGRRFF. The DNA of the CDR3 is TGTGCCAGCAGTTTATTGGGTCGGCGGTTCTTC. The chain links TRBV28 to TRBJ2-1; D uncertain. V was cut by 1 base and J by 15 bases, with 10 bases left in between. The CDR3 extends over 11 amino acids. In germline, CDR1 is MDHEN, CDR2 SYDVKM.

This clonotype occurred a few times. CDR3 amino acids: CASINVDEQFF. The CDR3 DNA reads TGCGCCAGCATTAACGTCGATGAGCAGTTCTTC. This chain links TRBV10-2 with TRBJ2-1, with D unclear. The CDR3 runs to 11 residues. CDR1 is WSHSY and CDR2 is SAAADI in the germline V gene. Deletions cut 7 bases from V and 8 bases from J, with 9 bases between.

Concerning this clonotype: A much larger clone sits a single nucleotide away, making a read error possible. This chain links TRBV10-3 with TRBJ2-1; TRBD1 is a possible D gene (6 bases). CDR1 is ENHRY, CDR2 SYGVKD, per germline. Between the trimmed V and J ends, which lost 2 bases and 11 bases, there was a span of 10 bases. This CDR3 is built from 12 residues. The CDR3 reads CAISEQGNKQFF. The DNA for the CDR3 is TGTGCCATCAGTGAGCAGGGGAATAAGCAGTTCTTC.

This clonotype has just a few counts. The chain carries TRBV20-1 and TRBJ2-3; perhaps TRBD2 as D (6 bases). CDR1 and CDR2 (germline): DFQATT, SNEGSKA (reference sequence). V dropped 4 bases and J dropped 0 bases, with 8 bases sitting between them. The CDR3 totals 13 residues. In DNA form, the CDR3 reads TGCAGTGCTACGGGAGTAAGCACAGATACGCAGTATTTT. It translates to CSATGVSTDTQYF.

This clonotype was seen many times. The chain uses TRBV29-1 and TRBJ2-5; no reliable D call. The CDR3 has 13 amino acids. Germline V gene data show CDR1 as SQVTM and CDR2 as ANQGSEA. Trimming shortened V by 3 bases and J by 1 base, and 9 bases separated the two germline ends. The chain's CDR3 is CSVDSVGQETQYF. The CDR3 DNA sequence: TGCAGCGTTGATTCTGTAGGCCAAGAGACCCAGTACTTC.

CDR3 loop: CASSHGTVNMNTEAFF. Written as DNA, the CDR3 is TGTGCCAGCAGTCACGGGACAGTAAACATGAACACTGAAGCTTTCTTT. The chain recombines TRBV11-1 with TRBJ1-1; 7 bases match TRBD1. V lost 6 bases, J lost 0 bases, and 10 bases stayed unmatched. In germline, CDR1 is SGHAT, CDR2 FQDESV (reference sequence). CDR3 length equals 16 residues.

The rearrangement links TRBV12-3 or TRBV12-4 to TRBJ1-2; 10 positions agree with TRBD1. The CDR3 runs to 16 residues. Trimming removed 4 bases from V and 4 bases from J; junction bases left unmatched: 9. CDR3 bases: TGTGCCAGCAGTTCCTACGGGACAGGGGCCAGCTATGGCTACACCTTC. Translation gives CASSSYGTGASYGYTF.

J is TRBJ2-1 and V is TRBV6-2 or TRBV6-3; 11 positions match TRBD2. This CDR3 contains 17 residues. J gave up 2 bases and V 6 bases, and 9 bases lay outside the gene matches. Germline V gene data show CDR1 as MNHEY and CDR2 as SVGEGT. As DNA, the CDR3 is TGTGCCAGCAGCGCCCCAGGGACTAGCGGCCCCTACAATGAGCAGTTCTTC. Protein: CASSAPGTSGPYNEQFF.

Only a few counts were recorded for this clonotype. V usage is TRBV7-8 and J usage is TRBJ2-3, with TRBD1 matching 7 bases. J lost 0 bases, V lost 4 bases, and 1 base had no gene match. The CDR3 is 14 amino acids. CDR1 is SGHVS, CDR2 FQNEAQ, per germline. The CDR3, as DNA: TGTGCCAGCAGCTGGGACAGCAGCACAGATACGCAGTATTTT. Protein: CASSWDSSTDTQYF.

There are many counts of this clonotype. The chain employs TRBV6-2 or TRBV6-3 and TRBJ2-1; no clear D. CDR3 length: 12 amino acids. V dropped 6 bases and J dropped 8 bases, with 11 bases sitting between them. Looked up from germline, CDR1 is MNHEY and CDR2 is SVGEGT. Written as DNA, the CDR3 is TGTGCCAGCAGCAGGAGTTGGGATGAGCAGTTCTTC. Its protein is CASSRSWDEQFF.

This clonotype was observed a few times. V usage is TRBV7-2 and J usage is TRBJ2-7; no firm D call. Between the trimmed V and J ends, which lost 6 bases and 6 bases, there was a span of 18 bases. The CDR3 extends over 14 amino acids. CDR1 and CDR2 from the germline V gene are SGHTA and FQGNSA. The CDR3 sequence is CASSLVGSPAEQYF. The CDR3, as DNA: TGTGCCAGCAGTCTTGTCGGGTCCCCAGCCGAGCAGTACTTC.

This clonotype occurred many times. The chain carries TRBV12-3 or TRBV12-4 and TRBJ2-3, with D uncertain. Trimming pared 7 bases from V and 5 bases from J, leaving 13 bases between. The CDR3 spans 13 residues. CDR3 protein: CASTPQLIDTQYF. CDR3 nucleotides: TGTGCCAGCACTCCGCAGCTCATAGATACGCAGTATTTT.

The CDR3 reads CASSFRTSYEQYF. In DNA, the CDR3 is TGTGCCAGCAGTTTTAGGACTAGCTACGAGCAGTACTTC. The chain employs TRBV27 and TRBJ2-7; TRBD2 agrees at 7 bases. J lost 3 bases, V lost 3 bases, and 2 bases had no gene match. The CDR3 has 13 amino acids. Per germline, CDR1 MNHEY and CDR2 SMNVEV (reference sequence).

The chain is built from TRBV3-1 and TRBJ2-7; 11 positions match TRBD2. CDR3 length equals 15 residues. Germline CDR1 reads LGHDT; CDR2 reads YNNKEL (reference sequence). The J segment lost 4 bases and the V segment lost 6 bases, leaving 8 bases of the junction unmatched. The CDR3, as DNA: TGTGCCAGCAGACCGGGACTAGCGGATGTTTACGAGCAGTACTTC. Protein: CASRPGLADVYEQYF.